The next 20 T cell receptor beta chains were all read from a single sample in a study of T cells in narcolepsy. Assay used: immunoSEQ multiplex PCR; TCRdb lists only in-frame clones, some missing. Of about 33,000 clones in the sample, roughly 90% are singletons; the top ten hold approximately 1.2%. Sequenced: CD45RA- memory CD4+ T cells from PBMCs. These receptors all come from a human donor with narcolepsy.

Here the CDR3 reads CASSGSIGYTF. The CDR3 DNA reads as TGTGCCAGCAGCGGTAGTATTGGCTACACCTTC. This rearrangement joins TRBV28 to TRBJ1-2; D gene ambiguous. The CDR3 is 11 amino acids. Trimming removed 6 bases from V and 7 bases from J, with 9 bases in between. Per germline, CDR1 MDHEN and CDR2 SYDVKM.

The rearrangement uses TRBV2 and TRBJ1-2; TRBD1 aligns across 8 bases. The CDR3 has 14 residues. The V gene end was trimmed by 5 bases and the J gene end by 8 bases; junction bases not matched to a gene: 10. Germline CDR1 is SNHLY and CDR2 is FYNNEI. Written as DNA, the CDR3 is TGTGCCAGCAGTCCCGACAGGGGCAGCGTGGGCTACACCTTC. It is translated as CASSPDRGSVGYTF.

The V and J genes are TRBV10-3 and TRBJ2-1, with no clear D. Germline V CDR1 and CDR2: ENHRY, SYGVKD. This CDR3 comprises 11 residues. V lost 8 bases, J lost 3 bases, and 5 bases lay in between. CDR3 region: CAIRDYNEQFF. The CDR3 nucleotides read TGTGCCATCCGAGACTACAATGAGCAGTTCTTC.

This rearrangement joins TRBV9 to TRBJ2-7, with 8 bases aligning to TRBD1. V lost 5 bases and J lost 1; bases outside the gene matches: 5. The CDR3 has 14 residues. From germline, CDR1 is SGDLS and CDR2 YYNGEE. In nucleotides, the CDR3 is TGTGCCAGCAGTGCCAGGGACAGGTCCTACGAGCAGTACTTC. It codes for CASSARDRSYEQYF.

The chain joins TRBV5-8 to TRBJ1-2; D may be TRBD1 (5 bases). In germline, CDR1 is SGHTS, CDR2 YDEGEE. The CDR3 is 13 amino acids. V was pared by 5 bases and J by 3 bases, with 11 bases between. CDR3 residues: CASSYDRHYGYTF. CDR3 DNA sequence: TGTGCCAGCAGTTACGACAGACACTATGGCTACACCTTC. The full variable domain, with the rest looked up from reference TRBV5-8 and TRBJ1-2, is EAGVTQSPTHLIKTRGQQATLRCSPISGHTSVYWYQQALGLGLQFLLWYDEGEERNRGNFPPRFSGRQFPNYSSELNVNALELEDSALYLCASSYDRHYGYTFGSGTRLTVV.

The chain carries TRBV27 and TRBJ2-5, with D perhaps TRBD1 or TRBD2 (5 bases each). This CDR3 spans 13 amino acids. Trimming stripped 7 bases from V and 3 bases from J, with 12 bases between. In germline, CDR1 is MNHEY, CDR2 SMNVEV (reference sequence). The CDR3 sequence is CASNVRGEETQYF. The CDR3, as DNA: TGTGCCAGCAATGTCAGAGGGGAAGAGACCCAGTACTTC.

This clone has just a few counts. Here the CDR3 reads CASSLSGTTYEQYF. CDR3 nucleotide sequence: TGTGCCAGTAGTCTGTCTGGGACCACTTACGAGCAGTACTTC. The J gene is TRBJ2-7, the V gene TRBV19; D possibly uses TRBD1 or TRBD2 (5 bases each). CDR1 is LNHDA and CDR2 is SQIVND in the germline V gene (reference sequence). Trimming removed 5 bases at V and 4 bases at J, with 15 bases between. The CDR3 covers 14 residues.

As to this clone: A junction end diverges from the germline sequence, so it may reflect a read error. The sample has other DNA sequences that encode this CDR3 too. This sequence joins TRBV27 and TRBJ1-5; weak D call: TRBD1 (6 bases). Germline CDR1 reads MNHEY; CDR2 reads SMNVEV (reference sequence). The CDR3 covers 18 residues. The CDR3 reads CASSTTPRGPRSNQPQHF. The CDR3 DNA reads TGTGCCAGCAGTACCACTCCCAGGGGCCCCAGGAGCAATCAGCCCCAGCACTTT.

The rearrangement uses TRBV14 and TRBJ1-1; 9 positions match TRBD1. Germline CDR1 is SGHDN and CDR2 is FVKESK. V shed 6 bases, J shed 5 bases, and the junction held 10 bases outside the gene matches. The CDR3 covers 15 residues. CDR3 in DNA: TGTGCCAGCAGGACCGTACAGGGGGCGCTTACTGAAGCTTTCTTT. It translates to CASRTVQGALTEAFF.

About this clone: A junction boundary mismatches the germline segment, possibly from a read error. V is TRBV5-1 and J is TRBJ2-7; 11 bases match TRBD1. Germline values: CDR1 SGHRS, CDR2 YFSETQ. This CDR3 is 15 amino acids long. CDR3 in amino acids: CARSEPGQGGYEQYF. Here the CDR3 DNA reads TGCGCCCGCAGCGAGCCGGGACAGGGGGGGTACGAGCAGTACTTC.

This clone has a single count. V and J are TRBV7-2 and TRBJ2-4; tentatively, D is TRBD1 (6 bases). CDR1 is SGHTA and CDR2 is FQGNSA in the germline V gene. The CDR3 is 14 amino acids. V gave up 5 bases and J gave up 3 bases, with 11 bases separating them. Here the CDR3 DNA reads TGTGCCAGCAGCCCGGGACATATCAAAAACATTCAGTACTTC. Amino acid sequence: CASSPGHIKNIQYF.

The chain combines TRBV5-5 with TRBJ2-2; 9 nucleotides match TRBD2. Losses at the gene ends were 5 bases for V and 3 bases for J; bases not matched to a gene: 2. Germline lookup yields CDR1 SGHKS and CDR2 YYEKEE (reference sequence). The CDR3 is 14 residues long. The CDR3 spells CASRRLADTGELFF. Here the CDR3 DNA reads TGTGCCAGCAGAAGACTAGCGGACACCGGGGAGCTGTTTTTT.

The V gene is TRBV4-1, the J gene TRBJ1-3; maybe TRBD1 (6 bases). V was trimmed by 2 bases and J by 0 bases, leaving 14 bases between them. Germline V CDR1 and CDR2: MGHRA, YSYEKL. The CDR3 is made up of 17 amino acids. The CDR3: CASSQSTGSVSGNTIYF. The CDR3 DNA is TGCGCCAGCAGCCAATCAACAGGGTCGGTCTCTGGAAACACCATATATTTT.

The V and J genes are TRBV27 and TRBJ2-1; 9 nucleotides align to TRBD2. J lost 4 bases, V lost 8 bases, and 9 bases had no gene match. Germline V CDR1 and CDR2: MNHEY, SMNVEV (reference sequence). The CDR3 is made up of 15 amino acids. The CDR3 DNA reads TGTGCCAGCCGTGGTCTAGCGGGGAATTACAATGAGCAGTTCTTC. Amino acids: CASRGLAGNYNEQFF.

V is TRBV7-8 and J is TRBJ2-1; 8 nucleotides agree with TRBD1. This CDR3 region has 13 residues. Germline CDR1 and CDR2: SGHVS and FQNEAQ. V trimming: 5 bases; J trimming: 6 bases; junction bases outside the gene matches: 3. DNA of the CDR3: TGTGCCAGCAGCCGACAGGGGAGCAATGAGCAGTTCTTC. Protein product: CASSRQGSNEQFF.

The chain couples TRBV19 to TRBJ1-4; perhaps TRBD1 as D (6 bases). CDR3 length: 14 amino acids. Trimming removed 5 bases from V and 7 bases from J, with 14 bases in between. CDR1 and CDR2 from the germline V gene are LNHDA and SQIVND (reference sequence). CDR3 sequence: CASSPQGPIEKLFF. The CDR3 DNA follows: TGTGCCAGTAGTCCACAGGGCCCGATTGAAAAACTGTTTTTT.

This chain links TRBV27 with TRBJ1-2; a possible D gene is TRBD1 (5 bases). Trimming pared 8 bases from V and 2 bases from J, leaving 15 bases between. CDR1 is MNHEY and CDR2 is SMNVEV in the germline V gene (reference sequence). CDR3 size: 14 residues. CDR3 amino acids: CASGSRGSNYGYTF. The CDR3 DNA sequence: TGTGCCAGCGGCTCCCGGGGCTCGAACTATGGCTACACCTTC.

The J gene is TRBJ2-3, the V gene TRBV4-2; possibly TRBD1 for D (5 bases). This CDR3 spans 18 amino acids. In germline, CDR1 is LGHNA, CDR2 YNFKEQ. Trimming left V 0 bases short and J 0 bases short, with 16 bases between. The chain's CDR3 is CASSQDALGQASTDTQYF. Here the CDR3 DNA reads TGTGCCAGCAGCCAAGATGCCCTGGGGCAGGCTAGCACAGATACGCAGTATTTT.

The chain has TRBV19 and TRBJ2-7; D uncertain. Germline CDR1 and CDR2: LNHDA and SQIVND (reference sequence). Deletions cut 3 bases from V and 6 bases from J, with 12 bases between. This CDR3 spans 13 amino acids. The CDR3 nucleotides are TGTGCCAGTAGTATCTCGGTGATGAGCGAGCAGTACTTC. Residues: CASSISVMSEQYF.

V gene TRBV28 combines with J gene TRBJ2-3; 10 bases are shared with TRBD2. The CDR3 is 16 amino acids. With V trimmed by 4 bases and J by 3 bases, 7 bases remained unmatched. Germline V gene lookup returns CDR1 MDHEN and CDR2 SYDVKM. Here the CDR3 DNA reads TGTGCCAGCAGTTGGAGCGGGAGGGTTGGGACAGATACGCAGTATTTT. Translation: CASSWSGRVGTDTQYF.